The source of this T cell receptor (beta chain) is a study of T-cell reconstitution after alpha-beta-depleted transplantation in children. Germline V CDR1 and CDR2: DFQATT, SNEGSKA (reference sequence). The V segment lost 0 bases and the J segment 2 bases; nucleotides outside the gene matches: 10. This CDR3 region has 16 residues. Preparation of the TCRbeta library used unique molecular identifiers. Each CDR3 protein is one row after TCRdb ran MiXCR on the PCR reads. The table has around 480,000 distinct CDR3 sequences, less than 35% seen once. The material sequenced was PBMCs from the stem cell graft donor, taken from the stem cell graft. The chain carries TRBV20-1 and TRBJ2-7, with 7 bases identical to TRBD2. The sequence was obtained from a human donor who donated a stem cell graft to a child with aplastic anemia. In DNA, the CDR3 is TGCAGTGCTAGAGAGTTCGGTGAGGGAGGGCCCTACGAGCAGTACGTC. It encodes CSAREFGEGGPYEQYV.